The 13 T cell receptor beta chains in this list originate from one sample, sequenced in a study of vaccination and CD4 T cells after COVID-19. As for treatment: approximately 9-day PBMC culture with coronavirus spike peptide pools or control peptides (ViraFEST assay). Cultured CD4+ T-cell DNA underwent Oncomine TCR Beta short-read sequencing. TCRdb used MiXCR to reprocess the PCR reads, holding one entry per CDR3 protein. The data show about 13,000 distinct CDR3 sequences, 55% to 60% seen once. No antigen is known for these receptors. Material for sequencing was CD4+ T cells from blood, cultured in vitro. The receptors come from a human donor who had recovered from COVID-19.

The chain uses TRBV4-1 and TRBJ2-5; D not resolved. The germline V gene encodes CDR1 MGHRA and CDR2 YSYEKL. The V and J ends lost 4 bases and 2 bases respectively, with 11 bases between them. CDR3 size: 14 residues. Here the CDR3 DNA reads TGCGCCAGCAGCCTCTTGACATTACAAGAGACCCAGTACTTC. It yields the protein CASSLLTLQETQYF.

The J gene is TRBJ2-1, the V gene TRBV19; D is unclear. This CDR3 is built from 15 residues. Germline CDR1 LNHDA, CDR2 SQIVND (reference sequence). V was clipped by 7 bases and J by 2 bases, with 15 bases between them. CDR3: CASKEWTSPYNEQFF. The CDR3 DNA is TGTGCCAGTAAAGAGTGGACGTCGCCCTACAATGAGCAGTTCTTC.

V gene TRBV7-2 combines with J gene TRBJ2-1; 11 positions agree with TRBD2. The CDR3 sequence is 16 residues long. Germline V lookup: CDR1 SGHTA, CDR2 FQGNSA. With V trimmed by 0 bases and J by 4 bases, 2 bases remained unmatched. The CDR3 reads CASSLAPSGGYNEQFF. In DNA form, the CDR3 reads TGTGCCAGCAGCTTAGCGCCTAGCGGGGGGTACAATGAGCAGTTCTTC. Full variable domain (remainder filled in from reference TRBV7-2 and TRBJ2-1): GAGVSQSPSNKVTEKGKDVELRCDPISGHTALYWYRQSLGQGLEFLIYFQGNSAPDKSGLPSDRFSAERTGGSVSTLTIQRTQQEDSAVYLCASSLAPSGGYNEQFFGPGTRLTVL.

This chain connects TRBV12-3 or TRBV12-4 to TRBJ2-1, with D possibly matching TRBD2 (6 bases). The CDR3 has 14 residues. Deletions cut 6 bases from V and 3 bases from J, with 12 bases between. CDR3 coding DNA: TGTGCCAGCAGACCGGGAGACCTCTACAATGAGCAGTTCTTC. It translates to CASRPGDLYNEQFF.

This chain joins TRBV5-4 and TRBJ2-4; possible D gene TRBD1, 5 bases. This CDR3 spans 14 amino acids. Germline V gene lookup returns CDR1 SGHNT and CDR2 YYREEE (reference sequence). The V end lost 3 bases, the J end lost 1 base, and 8 bases lay between the germline ends. The CDR3 nucleotides read TGTGCCAGCAGCTCGTCAGGGGCCAAAAACATTCAGTACTTC. Translating gives CASSSSGAKNIQYF.

J is TRBJ1-6 and V is TRBV20-1; TRBD1 might be the D (6 bases). V was trimmed by 5 bases and J by 8 bases, leaving 13 bases between them. CDR1 is DFQATT and CDR2 is SNEGSKA in the germline V gene (reference sequence). This CDR3 is 13 amino acids long. The CDR3 reads CSAVGQKDSPLHF. CDR3 DNA sequence: TGCAGTGCTGTGGGACAAAAAGATTCACCCCTCCACTTT.

The DNA of the CDR3 is TGTGCCAGTAGTCTTAACAGGCTAGCTTTCTTT. Encoded protein: CASSLNRLAFF. The chain combines TRBV19 with TRBJ1-1, with a weak D call TRBD1 (5 bases). In germline, CDR1 is LNHDA, CDR2 SQIVND (reference sequence). V lost 5 bases and J lost 10, with 11 bases in between. The CDR3 is made up of 11 amino acids.

This clonotype appeared a few times. The chain combines TRBV6-1 with TRBJ1-6; a weak D match, TRBD1 (5 bases). The CDR3 has 15 amino acids. Germline V lookup: CDR1 MNHNS, CDR2 SASEGT. Trimming stripped 6 bases from V and 3 bases from J, with 12 bases between. The CDR3: CASSPRDVYNSPLHF. CDR3 coding DNA: TGTGCCAGCAGCCCCCGGGACGTCTATAATTCACCCCTCCACTTT.

The gene calls are TRBV11-2 and TRBJ1-2; D unclear. Germline V gives CDR1 SGHAT, CDR2 FQNNGV. Trimming took off 5 bases at V and 1 base at J, with 14 bases between the two ends. This CDR3 is built from 15 residues. The CDR3: CASSPYWAYNYGYTF. The CDR3 nucleotides are TGTGCCAGCAGCCCCTACTGGGCGTATAACTATGGCTACACCTTC.

The chain combines TRBV4-2 with TRBJ1-5, with TRBD1 identical over 9 bases. The V and J ends lost 1 base and 0 bases, in that order; junction bases with no gene match: 1. CDR1 is LGHNA and CDR2 is YNFKEQ in the germline V gene. The CDR3 runs 16 residues. The CDR3, as DNA: TGTGCCAGCAGCCAAGGGACAGGGGCTAGCAATCAGCCCCAGCATTTT. Translation gives CASSQGTGASNQPQHF.

The chain recombines TRBV28 with TRBJ1-5; weak D call: TRBD1 (5 bases). CDR1 and CDR2 from the germline V gene are MDHEN and SYDVKM. V was pared by 5 bases and J by 5 bases, with 16 bases between. This CDR3 has 15 amino acids. CDR3 sequence: CASSQPGPGHQPQHF. The CDR3 DNA is TGTGCCAGCAGTCAGCCCGGGCCGGGACATCAGCCCCAGCATTTT.

This clonotype was counted a few times. This sequence joins TRBV19 and TRBJ2-2; D possibly corresponds to TRBD1 (6 bases). The CDR3 has 16 amino acids. The V end was cut by 3 bases, the J end by 2 bases, with 13 bases between. Germline V CDR1 and CDR2: LNHDA, SQIVND (reference sequence). The chain's CDR3 is CASSMFGQRNTGELFF. The CDR3 DNA follows: TGTGCCAGTAGTATGTTCGGACAGCGAAACACCGGGGAGCTGTTTTTT.

The chain couples TRBV7-8 to TRBJ2-5; 9 nucleotides line up with TRBD2. The CDR3 has 14 amino acids. J was trimmed by 2 bases and V by 6 bases; bases with no gene match: 4. Looked up from germline, CDR1 is SGHVS and CDR2 is FQNEAQ. CDR3 coding DNA: TGTGCCAGCAGTCTCAGCGGGGGGCAAGAGACCCAGTACTTC. Translated, it gives CASSLSGGQETQYF.